Below are 21 T cell receptor beta chains sequenced from a single sample in a study of blood T cell repertoires in COVID-19. Data came from immunoSEQ multiplex PCR; TCRdb stores just in-frame clones and leaves some out. The sample shows approximately 240,000 clones, 83% of them seen only once. The specimen was peripheral blood. The receptor set was obtained from a woman younger than 45 with COVID-19, enrolled during active disease.

CDR3 protein: CASSYGLAVNEQFF. The CDR3 bases are TGTGCCAGCAGCTACGGACTAGCGGTCAATGAGCAGTTCTTC. The V gene is TRBV5-5, the J gene TRBJ2-1, with 10 bases aligning to TRBD2. Trimming at V came to 3 bases and at J to 6 bases, leaving 3 bases not matched to a gene. Germline V gene lookup returns CDR1 SGHKS and CDR2 YYEKEE (reference sequence). CDR3 length equals 14 residues.

The genes are TRBV2 and TRBJ1-1, with D possibly being TRBD1 (6 bases). CDR1 SNHLY and CDR2 FYNNEI come from the germline V gene. The CDR3 contains 14 residues. The V gene lost 0 bases and the J gene lost 14 bases, with 19 bases spanning the gap. In DNA form, the CDR3 reads TGTGCCAGCAGTGAAGCGCTACAGGGACCCTCGGTCTTCTTT. This encodes CASSEALQGPSVFF.

The genes are TRBV6-4 and TRBJ2-1; 8 nucleotides match TRBD1. V shed 2 bases and J 6 bases; nucleotides not matched to a gene: 9. Germline V CDR1 and CDR2: MRHNA, SNTAGT. This CDR3 region has 16 residues. The CDR3 sequence: CASSDQGASMFNEQFF. Written as DNA, the CDR3 is TGTGCCAGCAGTGACCAGGGGGCAAGTATGTTCAATGAGCAGTTCTTC.

This chain uses TRBV7-3 with TRBJ2-1; D gene unclear. This CDR3 spans 13 amino acids. Germline V gene data show CDR1 as SGHTA and CDR2 as FQGTGA. V was clipped by 1 base and J by 4 bases, with 5 bases between them. The CDR3 DNA is TGTGCCAGCAGCTTAAACCAGTACAATGAGCAGTTCTTC. Translation: CASSLNQYNEQFF.

The chain joins TRBV19 to TRBJ2-3; D is ambiguous. Between the trimmed V and J ends, which lost 5 bases and 0 bases, there was a span of 9 bases. CDR1 and CDR2 (germline): LNHDA, SQIVND (reference sequence). The CDR3 is made up of 14 amino acids. The CDR3 is CASSSLTSTDTQYF. CDR3 nucleotide sequence: TGTGCCAGTAGTTCCTTAACTAGCACAGATACGCAGTATTTT.

The rearrangement links TRBV2 to TRBJ1-1; a possible D gene is TRBD1 (6 bases). The germline CDR1 and CDR2 sequences are SNHLY and FYNNEI. V was shortened by 8 bases and J by 1 base, with 14 bases between the two germline ends. This CDR3 has 14 residues. CDR3 amino acids: CASRPGEANTEAFF. DNA for the CDR3: TGTGCCAGCCGCCCAGGGGAAGCGAACACTGAAGCTTTCTTT.

V gene TRBV9 combines with J gene TRBJ2-7; 8 bases match TRBD1. From germline, CDR1 is SGDLS and CDR2 YYNGEE. The junction had 7 bases not matched to a gene; V was cut back by 0 bases and J by 5 bases. This CDR3 is built from 15 residues. DNA for the CDR3: TGTGCCAGCAGCGTAGGGACTGGACAGGGACACGAGCAGTACTTC. This gives the protein CASSVGTGQGHEQYF.

The V and J genes are TRBV6-6 and TRBJ2-1; 8 positions match TRBD2. Germline-derived CDR1 and CDR2 are MNHNY and SVGAGI (reference sequence). Trimming took 0 bases from V and 0 from J; bases not matched to a gene: 1. CDR3 size: 16 residues. The CDR3 region has the DNA TGTGCCAGCAGTTACTCAGCGGGGGCCTCCTACAATGAGCAGTTCTTC. This translates into CASSYSAGASYNEQFF.

This clone has just one count. The chain recombines TRBV9 with TRBJ1-4, with 7 nucleotides matching TRBD1. The CDR3 loop spans 14 amino acids. Germline CDR1 reads SGDLS; CDR2 reads YYNGEE. V lost 3 bases, J lost 5 bases, and 4 bases stayed unmatched. The CDR3 DNA is TGTGCCAGCAGCGCGGGACAGCCAAATGAAAAACTGTTTTTT. Amino acids: CASSAGQPNEKLFF.

V gene TRBV12-3 or TRBV12-4 combines with J gene TRBJ1-1; tentative D call: TRBD1 (6 bases). V was cut by 6 bases and J by 7 bases, with 15 bases left in between. The CDR3 sequence is 13 residues long. CDR3 protein: CASRPQGFGEAFF. CDR3 in DNA: TGTGCCAGCAGGCCACAGGGATTTGGTGAAGCTTTCTTT.

This clone appeared a single time. The chain couples TRBV7-3 to TRBJ2-3; 13 positions match TRBD2. Germline V CDR1 and CDR2: SGHTA, FQGTGA. The CDR3 covers 16 residues. The ends lost 4 bases at V and 7 bases at J; junction bases unmatched: 8. Written as DNA, the CDR3 is TGTGCCAGCAGCTCCACTAGCGGGGGGGCATCGAATACGCAGTATTTT. Translating it yields CASSSTSGGASNTQYF.

This clone was seen a few times. This chain uses TRBV10-1 with TRBJ1-5; 10 bases agree with TRBD1. With 8 bases clipped from V and 5 bases from J, the junction kept 9 bases outside the gene matches. This CDR3 is built from 15 residues. Germline CDR1 reads WNHNN; CDR2 reads SYGVQD (reference sequence). The CDR3 here is CASGQDRGKDQPQHF. The CDR3 bases are TGCGCCAGCGGCCAGGACAGGGGGAAGGATCAGCCCCAGCATTTT.

This clone was observed a handful of times. This chain links TRBV7-2 with TRBJ2-2; possibly TRBD2 for D (6 bases). CDR1 and CDR2 from the germline V gene are SGHTA and FQGNSA. This CDR3 contains 15 residues. Trimming took 5 bases from V and 5 from J, leaving 15 bases between them. For the CDR3, the DNA is TGTGCCAGCAGCCCCGGGCCGGCGGGGACCGGGGAGCTGTTTTTT. Its protein product is CASSPGPAGTGELFF.

This chain uses TRBV30 with TRBJ1-5; D not resolved. Trimming removed 0 bases from V and 1 base from J, with 7 bases in between. CDR3 size: 14 residues. Germline V gives CDR1 GTSNPN, CDR2 SVGIG (reference sequence). This CDR3 reads CAWSVVLSNQPQHF. CDR3 sequence (DNA): TGTGCCTGGAGTGTTGTCTTGAGCAATCAGCCCCAGCATTTT.

The gene calls are TRBV4-2 and TRBJ1-1; D not certain. V was cut by 0 bases and J by 10 bases, with 12 bases left in between. This CDR3 is 13 amino acids long. From germline, CDR1 is LGHNA and CDR2 YNFKEQ. In nucleotides, the CDR3 is TGTGCCAGCAGCCAAGAGGTTAACAGTCGAGCTTTCTTT. Translation: CASSQEVNSRAFF.

The rearrangement links TRBV5-4 to TRBJ2-1, with TRBD1 identical over 9 bases. The CDR3 runs to 16 residues. Trimming removed 0 bases from V and 5 bases from J; junction bases left unmatched: 6. CDR1 is SGHNT, CDR2 YYREEE, per germline (reference sequence). Here the CDR3 reads CASSLDGTGFHNEQFF. DNA of the CDR3: TGTGCCAGCAGCTTGGATGGGACAGGGTTTCACAATGAGCAGTTCTTC. The full variable domain, rest sourced from reference TRBV5-4 and TRBJ2-1, is ETGVTQSPTHLIKTRGQQVTLRCSSQSGHNTVSWYQQALGQGPQFIFQYYREEENGRGNFPPRFSGLQFPNYSSELNVNALELDDSALYLCASSLDGTGFHNEQFFGPGTRLTVL.

This chain uses TRBV27 with TRBJ1-1, with D possibly being TRBD1 (5 bases). The CDR3 runs 12 residues. Trimming removed 8 bases at V and 1 base at J, with 8 bases between. The V gene's germline CDR1 is MNHEY and CDR2 SMNVEV (reference sequence). The CDR3 bases are TGTGCCAGCGGACATCCGAACACTGAAGCTTTCTTT. This sequence encodes CASGHPNTEAFF.

The rearrangement links TRBV9 to TRBJ2-3; weak D call: TRBD2 (6 bases). This CDR3 contains 14 residues. The V and J ends lost 5 bases and 4 bases respectively, with 14 bases between them. Germline CDR1 is SGDLS and CDR2 is YYNGEE. Here the CDR3 reads CASSLEGSPDTQYF. The CDR3 DNA sequence: TGTGCCAGCAGTCTGGAGGGGTCCCCAGATACGCAGTATTTT.

The chain joins TRBV29-1 to TRBJ1-4; 9 bases align to TRBD1. V was clipped by 6 bases and J by 8 bases; unmatched bases: 4. The CDR3 has 12 amino acids. Germline-derived CDR1 and CDR2 are SQVTM and ANQGSEA. The CDR3 protein is CSVITGGEKLFF. The CDR3 DNA follows: TGCAGCGTGATCACAGGGGGCGAAAAACTGTTTTTT.

The chain is built from TRBV4-2 and TRBJ2-3, with a tentative D call TRBD2 (6 bases). Germline V gives CDR1 LGHNA, CDR2 YNFKEQ. The CDR3 runs 15 residues. V lost 0 bases and J 7 bases, leaving 14 bases between the germline ends. CDR3 nucleotides: TGTGCCAGCAGCCAAGAATCGGGAGTTGGGAATACGCAGTATTTT. Translation gives CASSQESGVGNTQYF.

V and J are TRBV2 and TRBJ2-5; 8 bases are shared with TRBD2. Germline V gene sequence: CDR1 SNHLY, CDR2 FYNNEI. Trimming at V came to 6 bases and at J to 4 bases, leaving 10 bases not matched to a gene. The CDR3 has 15 residues. The DNA of the CDR3 is TGTGCCAGCAGAGCGAGTAACAGCGGGGGAGAGACCCAGTACTTC. Protein sequence: CASRASNSGGETQYF.